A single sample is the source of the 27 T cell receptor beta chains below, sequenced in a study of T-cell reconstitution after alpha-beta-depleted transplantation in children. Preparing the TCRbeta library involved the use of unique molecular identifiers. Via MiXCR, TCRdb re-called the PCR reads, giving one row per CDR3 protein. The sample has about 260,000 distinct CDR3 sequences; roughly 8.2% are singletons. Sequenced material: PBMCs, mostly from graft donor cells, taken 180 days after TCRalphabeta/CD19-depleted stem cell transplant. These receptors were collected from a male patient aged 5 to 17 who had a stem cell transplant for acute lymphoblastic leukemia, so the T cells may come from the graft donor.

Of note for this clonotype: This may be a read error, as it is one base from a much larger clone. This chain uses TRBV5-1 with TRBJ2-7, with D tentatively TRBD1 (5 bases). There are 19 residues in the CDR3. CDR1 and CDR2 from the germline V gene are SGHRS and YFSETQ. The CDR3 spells CAGSFETASGPFIALRKYF. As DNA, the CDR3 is TGCGCCGGCAGCTTCGAGACAGCCTCCGGACCGTTTATAGCCTTGCGGAAGTACTTC. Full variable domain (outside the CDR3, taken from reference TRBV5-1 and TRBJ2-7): KAGVTQTPRYLIKTRGQQVTLSCSPISGHRSVSWYQQTPGQGLQFLFEYFSETQRNKGNFPGRFSGRQFSNSRSEMNVSTLELGDSALYLCAGSFETASGPFIALRKYFGPGTRLTVT.

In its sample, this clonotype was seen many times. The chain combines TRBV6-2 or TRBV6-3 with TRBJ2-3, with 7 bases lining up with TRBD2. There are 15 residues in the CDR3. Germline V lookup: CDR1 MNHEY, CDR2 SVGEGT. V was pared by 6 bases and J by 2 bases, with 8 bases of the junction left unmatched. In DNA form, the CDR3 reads TGTGCCAGCAGACCTGGGACTACCTTCACAGATACGCAGTATTTT. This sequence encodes CASRPGTTFTDTQYF.

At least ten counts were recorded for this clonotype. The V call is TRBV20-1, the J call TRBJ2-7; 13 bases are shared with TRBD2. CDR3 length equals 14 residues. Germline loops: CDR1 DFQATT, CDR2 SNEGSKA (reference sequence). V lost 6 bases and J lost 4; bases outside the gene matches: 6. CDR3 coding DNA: TGCAGTGCCACTAGCGGGAGGGCCGAGTACGAGCAGTACTTC. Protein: CSATSGRAEYEQYF.

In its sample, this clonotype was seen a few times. CDR3 sequence reads: CASSTGLPETQYF. The CDR3 DNA sequence: TGTGCCAGCAGCACCGGACTACCAGAGACCCAGTACTTC. V and J are TRBV7-7 and TRBJ2-5, with D maybe TRBD2 (6 bases). This CDR3 is built from 13 residues. The germline V and J ends were trimmed by 5 bases and 4 bases, with 11 bases remaining between them. The germline CDR1 and CDR2 sequences are SSHAT and FNYEAQ (reference sequence).

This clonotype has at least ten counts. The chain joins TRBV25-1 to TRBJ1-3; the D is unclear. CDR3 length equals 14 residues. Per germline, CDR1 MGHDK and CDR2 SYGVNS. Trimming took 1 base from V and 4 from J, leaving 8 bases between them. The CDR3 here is CASSESGRGNTIYF. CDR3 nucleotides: TGTGCCAGCAGTGAATCGGGCCGAGGAAACACCATATATTTT.

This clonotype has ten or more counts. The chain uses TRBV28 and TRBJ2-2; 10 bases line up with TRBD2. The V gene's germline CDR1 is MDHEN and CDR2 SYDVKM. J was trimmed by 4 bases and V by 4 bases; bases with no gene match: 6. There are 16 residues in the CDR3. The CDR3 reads CASSSEREGGTGELFF. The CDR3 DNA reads TGTGCCAGCAGTTCCGAGCGGGAGGGGGGCACCGGGGAGCTGTTTTTT.

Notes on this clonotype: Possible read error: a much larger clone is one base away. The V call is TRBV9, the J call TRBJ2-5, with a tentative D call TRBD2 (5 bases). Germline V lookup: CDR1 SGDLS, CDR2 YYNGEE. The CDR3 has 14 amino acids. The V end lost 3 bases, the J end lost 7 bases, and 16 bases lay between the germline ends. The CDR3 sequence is CASSAKGTRGTQYF. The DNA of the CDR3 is TGTGCCAGCAGCGCGAAGGGCACCCGGGGGACCCAGTACTTC.

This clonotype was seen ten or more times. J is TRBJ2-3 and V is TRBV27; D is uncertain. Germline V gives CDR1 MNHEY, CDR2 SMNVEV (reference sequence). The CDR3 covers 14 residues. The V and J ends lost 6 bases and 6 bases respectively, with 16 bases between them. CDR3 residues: CASSPRARWDTQYF. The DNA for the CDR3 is TGTGCCAGCAGCCCCCGGGCTAGATGGGATACGCAGTATTTT.

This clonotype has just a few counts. CDR3 in amino acids: CSVVGLATGDEQFF. The CDR3 bases are TGCAGCGTTGTTGGACTAGCGACAGGCGATGAGCAGTTCTTC. The V gene is TRBV29-1, the J gene TRBJ2-1; 9 bases match TRBD2. Germline CDR1 and CDR2: SQVTM and ANQGSEA. The CDR3 spans 14 residues. The J segment lost 8 bases and the V segment lost 4 bases, leaving 9 bases of the junction unmatched.

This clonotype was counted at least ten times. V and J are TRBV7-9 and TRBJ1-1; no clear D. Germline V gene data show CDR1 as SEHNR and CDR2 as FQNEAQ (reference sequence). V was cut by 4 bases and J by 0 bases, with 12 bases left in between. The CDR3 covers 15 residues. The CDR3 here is CASSSSGRLNTEAFF. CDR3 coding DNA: TGTGCCAGCAGCTCGTCAGGACGGTTGAACACTGAAGCTTTCTTT.

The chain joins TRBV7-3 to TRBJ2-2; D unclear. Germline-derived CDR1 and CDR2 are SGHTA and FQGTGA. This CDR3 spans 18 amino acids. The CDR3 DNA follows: TGTACCATCAGTCCCCCCAGGTCCCCCTCGACGAACACCGGGGAGCTGTTTTTT. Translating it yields CTISPPRSPSTNTGELFF.

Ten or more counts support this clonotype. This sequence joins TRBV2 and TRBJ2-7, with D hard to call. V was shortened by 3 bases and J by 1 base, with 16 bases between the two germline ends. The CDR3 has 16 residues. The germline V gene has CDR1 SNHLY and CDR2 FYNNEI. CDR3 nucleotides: TGTGCCAGCAGTGAGGAACGACGGGTAGATTCCTACGAGCAGTACTTC. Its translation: CASSEERRVDSYEQYF. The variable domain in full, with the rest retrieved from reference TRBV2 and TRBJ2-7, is EPEVTQTPSHQVTQMGQEVILRCVPISNHLYFYWYRQILGQKVEFLVSFYNNEISEKSEIFDDQFSVERPDGSNFTLKIRSTKLEDSAMYFCASSEERRVDSYEQYFGPGTRLTVT.

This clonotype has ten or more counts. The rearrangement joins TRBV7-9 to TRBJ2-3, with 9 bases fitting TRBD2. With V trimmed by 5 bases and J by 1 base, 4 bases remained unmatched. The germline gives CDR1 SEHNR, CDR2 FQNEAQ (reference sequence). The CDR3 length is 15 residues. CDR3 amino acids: CASSARTSGTDTQYF. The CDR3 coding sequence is TGTGCCAGCAGCGCCCGGACTAGCGGCACAGATACGCAGTATTTT.

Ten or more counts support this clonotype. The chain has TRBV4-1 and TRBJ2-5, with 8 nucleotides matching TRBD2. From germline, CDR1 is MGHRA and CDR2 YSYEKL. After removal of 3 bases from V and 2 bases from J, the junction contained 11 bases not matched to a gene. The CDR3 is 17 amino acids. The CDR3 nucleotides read TGCGCCAGCAGCCAGGATTCCTCGGGGGGGCGACAAGAGACCCAGTACTTC. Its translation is CASSQDSSGGRQETQYF.

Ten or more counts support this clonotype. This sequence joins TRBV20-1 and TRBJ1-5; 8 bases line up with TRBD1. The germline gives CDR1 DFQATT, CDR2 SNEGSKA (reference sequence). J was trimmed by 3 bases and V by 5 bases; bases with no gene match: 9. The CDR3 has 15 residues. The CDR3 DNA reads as TGCAGTGCTCCCAGACCGGACAGGGACAATCAGCCCCAGCATTTT. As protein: CSAPRPDRDNQPQHF.

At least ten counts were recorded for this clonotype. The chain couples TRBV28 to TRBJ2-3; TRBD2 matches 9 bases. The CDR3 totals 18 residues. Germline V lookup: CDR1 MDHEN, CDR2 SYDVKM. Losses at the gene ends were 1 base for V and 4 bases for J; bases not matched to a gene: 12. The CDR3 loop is CASSLFKGSGRSADTQYF. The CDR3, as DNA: TGTGCCAGCAGTTTATTTAAGGGTAGCGGGAGAAGCGCAGATACGCAGTATTTT.

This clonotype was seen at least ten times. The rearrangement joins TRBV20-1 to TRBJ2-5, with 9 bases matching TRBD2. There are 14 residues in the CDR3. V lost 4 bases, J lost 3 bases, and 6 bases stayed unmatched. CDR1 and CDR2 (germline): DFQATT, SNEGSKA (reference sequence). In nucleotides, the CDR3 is TGCAGTGCTACTTTAGCGGGGGTAAAAGAGACCCAGTACTTC. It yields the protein CSATLAGVKETQYF.

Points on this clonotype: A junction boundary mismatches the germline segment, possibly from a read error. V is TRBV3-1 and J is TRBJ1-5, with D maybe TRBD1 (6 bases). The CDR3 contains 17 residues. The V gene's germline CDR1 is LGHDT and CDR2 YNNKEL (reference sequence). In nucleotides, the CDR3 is TGTGCCTGCAGCCAAGATTTTGCAGGGGCCAGCAATCAGCCCCAGCATTTT. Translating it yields CACSQDFAGASNQPQHF.

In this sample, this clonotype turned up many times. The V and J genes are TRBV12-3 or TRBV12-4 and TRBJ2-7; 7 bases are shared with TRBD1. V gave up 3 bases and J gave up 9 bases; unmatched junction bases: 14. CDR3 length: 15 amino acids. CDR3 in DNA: TGTGCCAGCAGTTTGGCGGTGGGACAGAAATTCGGGCAGTACTTC. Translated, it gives CASSLAVGQKFGQYF.

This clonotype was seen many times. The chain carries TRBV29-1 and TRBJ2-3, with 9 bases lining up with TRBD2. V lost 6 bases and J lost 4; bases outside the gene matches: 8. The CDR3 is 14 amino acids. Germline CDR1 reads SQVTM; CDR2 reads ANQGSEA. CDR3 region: CSVSGGRASDTQYF. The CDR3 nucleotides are TGCAGCGTGTCCGGCGGGAGGGCCTCAGATACGCAGTATTTT.

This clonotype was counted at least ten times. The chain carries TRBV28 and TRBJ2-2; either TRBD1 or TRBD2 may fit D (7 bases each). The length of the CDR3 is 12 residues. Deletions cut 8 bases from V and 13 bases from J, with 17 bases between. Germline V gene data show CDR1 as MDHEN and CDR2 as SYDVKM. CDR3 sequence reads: CASQGGVLGLFF. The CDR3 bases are TGTGCCAGCCAGGGGGGGGTACTAGGGCTGTTTTTT.

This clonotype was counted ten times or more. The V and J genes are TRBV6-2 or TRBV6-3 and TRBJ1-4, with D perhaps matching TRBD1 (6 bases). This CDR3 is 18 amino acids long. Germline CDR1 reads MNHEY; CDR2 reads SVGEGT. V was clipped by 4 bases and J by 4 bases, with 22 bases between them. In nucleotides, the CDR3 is TGTGCCAGCAGTTTAATGTACGAGAAGCGACAGGATAATGAAAAACTGTTTTTT. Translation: CASSLMYEKRQDNEKLFF.

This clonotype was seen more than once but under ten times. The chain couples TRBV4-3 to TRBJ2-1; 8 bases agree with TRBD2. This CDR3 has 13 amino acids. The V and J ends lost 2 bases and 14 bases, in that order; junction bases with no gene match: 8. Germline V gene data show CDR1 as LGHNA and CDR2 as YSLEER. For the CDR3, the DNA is TGCGCCAGCAGCCAATTCGGGGGGGGGCTGGAGTTCTTC. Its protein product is CASSQFGGGLEFF.

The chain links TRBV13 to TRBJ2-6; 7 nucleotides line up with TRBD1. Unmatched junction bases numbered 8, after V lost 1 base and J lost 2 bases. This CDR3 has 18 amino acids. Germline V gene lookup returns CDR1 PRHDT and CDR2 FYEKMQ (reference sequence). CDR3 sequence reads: CASSLEGASTPGANVLTF. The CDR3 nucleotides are TGTGCCAGCAGCTTAGAGGGGGCTAGCACCCCTGGGGCCAACGTCCTGACTTTC.

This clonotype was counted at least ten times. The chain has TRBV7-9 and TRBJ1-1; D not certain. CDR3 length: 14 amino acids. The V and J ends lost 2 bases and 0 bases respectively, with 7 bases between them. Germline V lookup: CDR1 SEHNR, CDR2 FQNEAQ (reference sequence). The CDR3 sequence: CASSLIGMNTEAFF. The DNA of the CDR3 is TGTGCCAGCAGCTTAATTGGAATGAACACTGAAGCTTTCTTT.

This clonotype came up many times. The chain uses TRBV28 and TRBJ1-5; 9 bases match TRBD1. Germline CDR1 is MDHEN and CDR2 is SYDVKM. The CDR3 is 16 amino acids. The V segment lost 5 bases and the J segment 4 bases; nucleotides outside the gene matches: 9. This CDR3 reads CASSPGTGWINQPQHF. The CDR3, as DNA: TGTGCCAGCAGTCCTGGGACAGGGTGGATTAATCAGCCCCAGCATTTT.

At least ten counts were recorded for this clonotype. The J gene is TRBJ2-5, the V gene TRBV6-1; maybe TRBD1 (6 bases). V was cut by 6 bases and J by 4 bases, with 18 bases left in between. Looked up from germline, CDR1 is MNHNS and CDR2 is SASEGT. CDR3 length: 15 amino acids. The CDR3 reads CASRAVRGNVETQYF. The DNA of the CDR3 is TGTGCCAGCAGGGCCGTCAGGGGTAATGTAGAGACCCAGTACTTC.